This T cell receptor beta chain was recovered during a study of OX40 agonist ivuxolimab in advanced cancers. On the study more broadly: Hepatocellular carcinoma, melanoma, renal cell or head and neck cancer occurred in dose-escalation patients. Aged roughly 23 to 90 with a mean of about 63 years, they were around 79% male. Study-wide findings and caveats: CD4+ and CD8+ T cells in blood underwent clonal expansion by week 6 at 0.1 to 3.0 mg/kg.

The protocol was immunoSEQ multiplex PCR, while the TCRdb copy is restricted to in-frame clones and leaves out a portion. The table records some 50,000 clones, 80% to 90% of them present only once. Details on this clone: Its target is unknown.

This material consisted of CD4+ or CD8+ T cells sorted from blood, taken in a trial of the OX40 agonist ivuxolimab. This sequence was found in an adult with an advanced solid tumor such as melanoma, head and neck, liver or kidney cancer.

The DNA for the CDR3 is TGCAGCGTTGGGGGATCCATCCGACAGGGCGGGAACACTGAAGCTTTCTTT. Protein sequence: CSVGGSIRQGGNTEAFF. The gene calls are TRBV29-1 and TRBJ1-1, with 7 bases fitting TRBD1. Germline-derived CDR1 and CDR2 are SQVTM and ANQGSEA. Trimming removed 4 bases from V and 1 base from J; junction bases left unmatched: 15. The CDR3 is 17 amino acids.